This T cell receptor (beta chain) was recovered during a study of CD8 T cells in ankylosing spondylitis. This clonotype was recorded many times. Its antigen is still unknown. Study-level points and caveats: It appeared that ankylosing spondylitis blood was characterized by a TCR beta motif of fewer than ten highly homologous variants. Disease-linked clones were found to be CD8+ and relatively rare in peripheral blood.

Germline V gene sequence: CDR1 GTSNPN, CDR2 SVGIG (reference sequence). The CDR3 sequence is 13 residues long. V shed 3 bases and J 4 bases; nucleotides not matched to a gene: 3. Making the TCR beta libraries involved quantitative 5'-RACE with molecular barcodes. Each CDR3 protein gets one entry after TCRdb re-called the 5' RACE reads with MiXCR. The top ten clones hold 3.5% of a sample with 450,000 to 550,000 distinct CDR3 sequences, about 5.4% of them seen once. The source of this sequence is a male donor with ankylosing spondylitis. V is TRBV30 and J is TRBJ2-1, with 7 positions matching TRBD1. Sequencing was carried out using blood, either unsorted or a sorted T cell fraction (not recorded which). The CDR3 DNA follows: TGTGCCTGGAGGAGGGGACAGTACAATGAGCAGTTCTTC. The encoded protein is CAWRRGQYNEQFF.